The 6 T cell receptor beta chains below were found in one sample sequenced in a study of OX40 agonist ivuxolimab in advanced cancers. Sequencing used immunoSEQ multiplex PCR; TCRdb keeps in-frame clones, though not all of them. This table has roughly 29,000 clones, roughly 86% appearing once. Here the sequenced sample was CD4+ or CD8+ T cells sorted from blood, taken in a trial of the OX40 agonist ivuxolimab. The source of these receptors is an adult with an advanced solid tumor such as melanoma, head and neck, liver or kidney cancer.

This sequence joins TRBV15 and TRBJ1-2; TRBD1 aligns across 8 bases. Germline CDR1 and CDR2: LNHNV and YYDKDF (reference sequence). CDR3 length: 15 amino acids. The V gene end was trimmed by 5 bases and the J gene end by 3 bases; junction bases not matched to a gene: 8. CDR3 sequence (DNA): TGTGCCACCAGCTTGCTGGGGGGACAGGACTATGGCTACACCTTC. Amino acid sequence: CATSLLGGQDYGYTF.

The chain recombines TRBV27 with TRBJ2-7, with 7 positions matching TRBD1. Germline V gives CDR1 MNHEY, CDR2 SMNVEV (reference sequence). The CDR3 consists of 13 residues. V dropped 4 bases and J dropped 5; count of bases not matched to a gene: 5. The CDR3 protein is CASSSNDRDEQYF. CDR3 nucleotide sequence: TGTGCCAGCAGTTCAAACGACAGGGACGAGCAGTACTTC.

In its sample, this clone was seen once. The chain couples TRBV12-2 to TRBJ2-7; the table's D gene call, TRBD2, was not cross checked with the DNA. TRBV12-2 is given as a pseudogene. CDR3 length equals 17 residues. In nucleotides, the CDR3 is TGTGCAAGTCGCTTAGACGAGGGCAGTGCCTCTTCCTACGAGCAGTACTTC. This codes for CASRLDEGSASSYEQYF.

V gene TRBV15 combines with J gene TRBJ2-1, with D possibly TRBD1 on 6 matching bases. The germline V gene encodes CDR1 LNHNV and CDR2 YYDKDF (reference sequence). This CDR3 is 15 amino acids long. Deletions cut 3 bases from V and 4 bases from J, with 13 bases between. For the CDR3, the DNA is TGTGCCACCAGCAGGGAAACAGGGACGTACAATGAGCAGTTCTTC. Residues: CATSRETGTYNEQFF.

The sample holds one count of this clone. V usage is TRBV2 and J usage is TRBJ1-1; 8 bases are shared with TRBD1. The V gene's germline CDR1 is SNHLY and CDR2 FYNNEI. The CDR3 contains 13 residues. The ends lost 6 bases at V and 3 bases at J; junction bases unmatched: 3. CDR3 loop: CASRVDRDTEAFF. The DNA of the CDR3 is TGTGCCAGCAGGGTGGACAGGGACACTGAAGCTTTCTTT.

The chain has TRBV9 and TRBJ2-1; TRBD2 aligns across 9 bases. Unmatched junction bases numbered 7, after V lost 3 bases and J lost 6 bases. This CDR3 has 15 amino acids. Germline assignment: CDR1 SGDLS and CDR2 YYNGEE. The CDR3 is CASSAGGLAVNEQFF. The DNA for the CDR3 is TGTGCCAGCAGCGCGGGGGGACTAGCCGTCAATGAGCAGTTCTTC.